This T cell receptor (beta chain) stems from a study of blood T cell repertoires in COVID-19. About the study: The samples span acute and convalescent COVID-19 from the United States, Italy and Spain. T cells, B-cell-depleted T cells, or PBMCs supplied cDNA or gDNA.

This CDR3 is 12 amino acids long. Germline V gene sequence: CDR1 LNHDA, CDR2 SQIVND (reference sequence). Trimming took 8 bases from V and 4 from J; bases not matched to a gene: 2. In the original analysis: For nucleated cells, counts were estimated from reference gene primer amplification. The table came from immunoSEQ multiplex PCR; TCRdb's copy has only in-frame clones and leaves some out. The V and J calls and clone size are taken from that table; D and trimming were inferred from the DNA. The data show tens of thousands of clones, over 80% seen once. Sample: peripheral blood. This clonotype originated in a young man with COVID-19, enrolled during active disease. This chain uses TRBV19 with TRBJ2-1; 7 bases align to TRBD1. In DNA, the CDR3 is TGTGCCAGTGGACAGGCTTACAATGAGCAGTTCTTC. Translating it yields CASGQAYNEQFF.